This is a list of T cell receptor beta chains from one sample in a study of cytomegalovirus exposure and HLA in healthy donors. The repertoire was sequenced with immunoSEQ multiplex PCR; TCRdb's copy has only in-frame clones and lacks some. The sample yields roughly 50,000 clones, of which the top ten take up 2% to 2.5%. The sequencing input was PBMCs. These receptors were obtained from a female donor in good health and CMV-seronegative. CDR3s include the opening cysteine and the closing phenylalanine or tryptophan. Each record gives: J gene, D gene, V gene, CDR3 protein, CDR3 DNA. The D gene is left open where the match is weak.

j_call: TRBJ1-5
d_call: NA
v_call: TRBV7-9
cdr3_aa: CASSFGGPSNQPQHF
cdr3_nt: TGTGCCAGCAGCTTCGGCGGGCCTAGCAATCAGCCCCAGCATTTT

j_call: TRBJ1-3
d_call: NA
v_call: TRBV7-2
cdr3_aa: CASSLYREAGNTIYF
cdr3_nt: TGTGCCAGCAGCCTGTACAGGGAAGCAGGAAACACCATATATTTT

j_call: TRBJ1-2
d_call: NA
v_call: TRBV4-3
cdr3_aa: CASSQGAGSYGYTF
cdr3_nt: TGCGCCAGCAGCCAAGGAGCGGGGTCCTATGGCTACACCTTC

j_call: TRBJ2-1
d_call: TRBD2
v_call: TRBV30
cdr3_aa: CASRLAGRSSSYNEQFF
cdr3_nt: TGTGCCTCCCGACTAGCGGGAAGGTCGAGCTCCTACAATGAGCAGTTCTTC

j_call: TRBJ1-5
d_call: TRBD1
v_call: TRBV6-1
cdr3_aa: CASSGQGDPRNQPQHF
cdr3_nt: TGTGCCAGCAGTGGACAGGGAGACCCTCGCAATCAGCCCCAGCATTTT

j_call: TRBJ2-7
d_call: TRBD1
v_call: TRBV11-2
cdr3_aa: CASSHGQGAYEQYF
cdr3_nt: TGTGCCAGCAGCCACGGACAGGGGGCCTACGAGCAGTACTTC

j_call: TRBJ2-1
d_call: TRBD2
v_call: TRBV9
cdr3_aa: CASSVAASGGLGEQFF
cdr3_nt: TGTGCCAGCAGCGTGGCGGCTAGCGGGGGGCTTGGTGAGCAGTTCTTC

j_call: TRBJ2-2
d_call: NA
v_call: TRBV30
cdr3_aa: CAWGLNTGELFF
cdr3_nt: TGTGCCTGGGGACTGAACACCGGGGAGCTGTTTTTT

j_call: TRBJ1-2
d_call: NA
v_call: TRBV30
cdr3_aa: CASVRYNYGYTF
cdr3_nt: TGTGCCTCCGTCCGGTATAACTATGGCTACACCTTC

j_call: TRBJ2-5
d_call: NA
v_call: TRBV5-6
cdr3_aa: CASSLGGVAQETQYF
cdr3_nt: TGTGCCAGCAGCTTGGGGGGCGTAGCCCAAGAGACCCAGTACTTC

j_call: TRBJ1-4
d_call: TRBD1
v_call: TRBV7-9
cdr3_aa: CASTSQGGSKLFF
cdr3_nt: TGTGCCAGCACCTCACAGGGGGGCTCAAAACTGTTTTTT

j_call: TRBJ2-2
d_call: NA
v_call: TRBV20-1
cdr3_aa: CSAIQTGELFF
cdr3_nt: TGCAGTGCTATTCAGACCGGGGAGCTGTTTTTT

j_call: TRBJ2-3
d_call: TRBD2
v_call: TRBV29-1
cdr3_aa: CSVAPRLTSGGSDTQYF
cdr3_nt: TGCAGCGTTGCCCCCCGACTGACTAGCGGGGGGTCAGATACGCAGTATTTT

j_call: TRBJ2-5
d_call: TRBD1
v_call: TRBV4-1
cdr3_aa: CASSQDGQGQGETQYF
cdr3_nt: TGCGCCAGCAGCCAGGATGGACAGGGGCAAGGGGAGACCCAGTACTTC

j_call: TRBJ2-1
d_call: NA
v_call: TRBV19
cdr3_aa: CASSHPRLHLDNEQFF
cdr3_nt: TGTGCCAGTAGCCACCCCCGGTTGCACCTCGACAATGAGCAGTTCTTC

j_call: TRBJ2-7
d_call: NA
v_call: TRBV13
cdr3_aa: CASSSPHRDEQYF
cdr3_nt: TGTGCCAGCAGCAGTCCCCACAGGGACGAGCAGTACTTC

j_call: TRBJ1-2
d_call: TRBD1
v_call: TRBV30
cdr3_aa: CAWSVRTGERGDYTF
cdr3_nt: TGTGCCTGGAGTGTTAGGACAGGGGAAAGGGGGGACTACACCTTC

j_call: TRBJ1-2
d_call: TRBD1
v_call: TRBV18
cdr3_aa: CASSPLGQKSLTSNYGYTF
cdr3_nt: TGTGCCAGCTCACCACTGGGACAGAAGAGCCTCACTTCTAACTATGGCTACACCTTC

j_call: TRBJ1-1
d_call: NA
v_call: TRBV9
cdr3_aa: CASSPSAMNTEAFF
cdr3_nt: TGTGCCAGCAGCCCCTCCGCTATGAACACTGAAGCTTTCTTT

j_call: TRBJ1-2
d_call: TRBD1
v_call: TRBV9
cdr3_aa: CASSVGDRTNYGYTF
cdr3_nt: TGTGCCAGCAGCGTTGGGGACAGAACTAACTATGGCTACACCTTC

j_call: TRBJ1-2
d_call: TRBD1
v_call: TRBV7-9
cdr3_aa: CASSVGTGVRQGYTF
cdr3_nt: TGTGCCAGCAGCGTCGGGACAGGGGTTCGGCAAGGCTACACCTTC

j_call: TRBJ1-1
d_call: TRBD1
v_call: TRBV6-5
cdr3_aa: CASSRQGLGTEAFF
cdr3_nt: TGTGCCAGCAGTCGACAGGGTTTGGGCACTGAAGCTTTCTTT

j_call: TRBJ2-5
d_call: TRBD2
v_call: TRBV11-3
cdr3_aa: CASSLFSSGRQETQYF
cdr3_nt: TGTGCCAGCAGCTTATTTTCTAGCGGACGACAAGAGACCCAGTACTTC

j_call: TRBJ2-1
d_call: NA
v_call: TRBV25-1
cdr3_aa: CASSDLWAGRDEQFF
cdr3_nt: TGTGCCAGCAGTGATCTGTGGGCGGGAAGGGATGAGCAGTTCTTC

j_call: TRBJ1-1
d_call: NA
v_call: TRBV6-1
cdr3_aa: CASSFEFTNTEAFF
cdr3_nt: TGTGCCAGCAGTTTCGAGTTCACCAACACTGAAGCTTTCTTT

j_call: TRBJ2-3
d_call: NA
v_call: TRBV4-1
cdr3_aa: CASSQVGGIRTDTQYF
cdr3_nt: TGCGCCAGCAGCCAAGTAGGCGGGATCCGCACAGATACGCAGTATTTT

j_call: TRBJ1-1
d_call: TRBD1
v_call: TRBV9
cdr3_aa: CASSVRQGAGTEAFF
cdr3_nt: TGTGCCAGCAGCGTGAGACAGGGGGCCGGCACTGAAGCTTTCTTT

j_call: TRBJ1-2
d_call: NA
v_call: TRBV28
cdr3_aa: CASSLTPSRSGYGYTF
cdr3_nt: TGTGCCAGCAGCCTTACCCCCTCTAGGAGTGGCTATGGCTACACCTTC

j_call: TRBJ1-1
d_call: TRBD1
v_call: TRBV5-6
cdr3_aa: CASSPGQGNTEAFF
cdr3_nt: TGTGCCAGCAGCCCCGGACAGGGGAACACTGAAGCTTTCTTT